This note documents a single TCR beta chain sequence. Its antigen is unknown. The data belong to a study of T cell clonotyping in hematopoietic cell transplantation. Assay used: immunoSEQ multiplex PCR; TCRdb lists only in-frame clones, some missing. The sample consists of around 37,000 clones, about 85% of them appearing once. The CDR3 length is 12 residues. Trimming pared 6 bases from V and 15 bases from J, leaving 18 bases between. Germline V gives CDR1 MDHEN, CDR2 SYDVKM. As for time point: recipient sample about 28 days before transplant, after cytoreduction. Samples: about 28 days before transplant, then days 30, 100 and 180 after. General observations from the study: Few recipient clonotypes overlapped donors; over 97% were de novo at given depth.

The TCR originated in a man in his 60s with acute myeloid leukemia. Some clones in this sample may be carry-over from other donors' samples. The rearrangement uses TRBV28 and TRBJ1-5; perhaps TRBD1 as D (5 bases). The sample here was peripheral blood mononuclear cells, taken before stem cell transplant. CDR3 loop: CASSPARVFSHF. In DNA, the CDR3 is TGTGCCAGCAGCCCAGCCAGGGTTTTCTCGCATTTT.